This TCR beta chain came from a study of siplizumab effects on memory and regulatory T cells. Germline-derived CDR1 and CDR2 are SGDLS and YYNGEE. V lost 3 bases and J 1 base, leaving 7 bases between the germline ends. The CDR3 has 14 residues. Data came from immunoSEQ multiplex PCR; TCRdb stores just in-frame clones and leaves some out. Here the sample spans roughly 100,000 clones, approximately 91% being singletons. On this clone: The antigen is undetermined.

General study points: For siplizumab cultures, the suppressive function of their proliferating Tregs was not confirmed.

Sequencing input: non-Treg CD4+ T cells sorted from blood. The chain recombines TRBV9 with TRBJ2-2; D is possibly TRBD1 (6 bases). The clonotype comes from a human donor in good health. The CDR3 region has the DNA TGTGCCAGCAGCGCACAGGGGAACACCGGGGAGCTGTTTTTT. Translation gives CASSAQGNTGELFF.